This passage covers 26 T cell receptor beta chains from one sample sequenced in a study of blood T cell repertoires in COVID-19. Repertoires were generated with immunoSEQ multiplex PCR, while TCRdb's copy carries only in-frame clones and drops some. The table lists roughly 200,000 clones, approximately 86% of them singletons. Sequenced material: PBMCs or T cells enriched from blood (not recorded which). The origin of the receptors is a woman aged 25 to 39 who had recovered from COVID-19.

The chain joins TRBV19 to TRBJ1-4; 8 bases agree with TRBD1. J was trimmed by 6 bases and V by 6 bases; bases with no gene match: 12. CDR3 length: 16 residues. The germline V gene encodes CDR1 LNHDA and CDR2 SQIVND (reference sequence). This CDR3 is CASSRGSPGGYEKLFF. The CDR3 coding sequence is TGTGCCAGTAGCCGGGGGTCCCCAGGGGGCTATGAAAAACTGTTTTTT.

This chain joins TRBV19 and TRBJ2-2, with TRBD1 matching over 7 bases. Looked up from germline, CDR1 is LNHDA and CDR2 is SQIVND (reference sequence). This CDR3 region has 16 residues. The V and J ends lost 6 bases and 5 bases, in that order; junction bases with no gene match: 12. CDR3 nucleotides: TGTGCCAGTAGCACACCACCGACAGGGTGGACCGGGGAGCTGTTTTTT. Translation: CASSTPPTGWTGELFF.

The chain links TRBV18 to TRBJ2-1; a possible D gene is TRBD2 (6 bases). Germline lookup yields CDR1 KGHSH and CDR2 LQKENI. V lost 3 bases and J 6 bases, leaving 15 bases between the germline ends. The CDR3 length is 15 residues. The CDR3 DNA sequence: TGTGCCAGCTCACCCCGGGAGCCAGGGCTCAATGAGCAGTTCTTC. It specifies CASSPREPGLNEQFF.

The chain is built from TRBV6-5 and TRBJ1-1; no firm D call. The V gene's germline CDR1 is MNHEY and CDR2 SVGAGI. The CDR3 length is 13 residues. The V gene lost 7 bases and the J gene lost 0 bases, with 9 bases spanning the gap. CDR3 in amino acids: CASNADLNTEAFF. In nucleotides, the CDR3 is TGTGCCAGCAACGCAGATTTGAACACTGAAGCTTTCTTT.

The chain carries TRBV7-2 and TRBJ1-4, with 7 bases fitting TRBD1. This CDR3 has 16 residues. Germline V lookup: CDR1 SGHTA, CDR2 FQGNSA. J lost 5 bases, V lost 3 bases, and 9 bases had no gene match. CDR3 coding DNA: TGTGCCAGCAGCTTGGCCCCCGCAGGGGGAAATGAAAAACTGTTTTTT. Residues: CASSLAPAGGNEKLFF.

DNA for the CDR3: TGTGCCAGTAGTCTCAGGGGGGAAAAAGCCTACGAGCAGTACTTC. Its translation is CASSLRGEKAYEQYF. V gene TRBV19 combines with J gene TRBJ2-7; the D gene is possibly TRBD1 (7 bases). The ends were cut back, 5 bases at V and 2 bases at J, with 16 bases in the middle. Germline V gene lookup returns CDR1 LNHDA and CDR2 SQIVND (reference sequence). The CDR3 length is 15 residues.

The V call is TRBV19, the J call TRBJ2-1, with 9 nucleotides matching TRBD1. Germline trimming cut 4 bases from V and 8 bases from J; bases unmatched to any gene: 9. Per germline, CDR1 LNHDA and CDR2 SQIVND (reference sequence). The CDR3 runs 15 residues. CDR3 in amino acids: CASSRRTGVRDEQFF. The CDR3 nucleotides read TGTGCCAGTAGTAGAAGGACAGGGGTGCGCGATGAGCAGTTCTTC.

The genes are TRBV12-5 and TRBJ2-3; D ambiguous. This CDR3 has 12 residues. Trimming took off 2 bases at V and 6 bases at J, with 6 bases between the two ends. Germline V gives CDR1 LGHNT, CDR2 FRNRAP. CDR3 region: CASGLPSDTQYF. The CDR3 DNA follows: TGTGCTAGTGGTTTGCCCTCTGATACGCAGTATTTT.

The chain has TRBV5-1 and TRBJ1-1; 7 bases map to TRBD1. The ends lost 2 bases at V and 6 bases at J; junction bases unmatched: 4. Per the germline V gene, CDR1 is SGHRS and CDR2 is YFSETQ. The CDR3 contains 13 residues. CDR3 region: CASSFTGDPEAFF. Written as DNA, the CDR3 is TGCGCCAGCAGCTTTACAGGGGACCCTGAAGCTTTCTTT.

The chain uses TRBV5-1 and TRBJ2-2, with a tentative D call TRBD2 (5 bases). This CDR3 is built from 16 residues. Trimming cost V 4 bases and J 5 bases, with 18 bases left between them. Germline V gene data show CDR1 as SGHRS and CDR2 as YFSETQ. The CDR3 reads CASSPRLSIQTGELFF. Written as DNA, the CDR3 is TGCGCCAGCAGCCCGAGACTATCGATCCAAACCGGGGAGCTGTTTTTT.

J is TRBJ1-5 and V is TRBV19, with a tentative D call TRBD1 (5 bases). This CDR3 spans 13 amino acids. The germline V and J ends were trimmed by 9 bases and 7 bases, with 16 bases remaining between them. The germline CDR1 and CDR2 sequences are LNHDA and SQIVND (reference sequence). The CDR3 region has the DNA TGTGCCAGCAACTTACCGGGACTCCAGCCCCAGCATTTT. It yields the protein CASNLPGLQPQHF. Full variable domain (remainder filled in from reference TRBV19 and TRBJ1-5): DGGITQSPKYLFRKEGQNVTLSCEQNLNHDAMYWYRQDPGQGLRLIYYSQIVNDFQKGDIAEGYSVSREKKESFPLTVTSAQKNPTAFYLCASNLPGLQPQHFGDGTRLSIL.

There are a few counts of this clone. This chain joins TRBV6-5 and TRBJ2-6; 7 bases are a match to TRBD2. This CDR3 is built from 16 residues. Germline V gene lookup returns CDR1 MNHEY and CDR2 SVGAGI. Trimming cost V 2 bases and J 4 bases; bases outside gene matches: 5. The CDR3 DNA is TGTGCCAGCAGTTACCCGCGGGGGTCCGGGGCCAACGTCCTGACTTTC. The encoded protein is CASSYPRGSGANVLTF.

J is TRBJ2-7 and V is TRBV5-6; D gene unclear. The CDR3 totals 15 residues. Germline V gene lookup returns CDR1 SGHDT and CDR2 YYEEEE. The V end lost 0 bases, the J end lost 2 bases, and 12 bases lay between the germline ends. The CDR3 DNA is TGTGCCAGCAGCTTGGCCTGGGCCAATACCTACGAGCAGTACTTC. Translating gives CASSLAWANTYEQYF.

The genes are TRBV11-2 and TRBJ2-3; tentatively, D is TRBD2 (6 bases). Germline loops: CDR1 SGHAT, CDR2 FQNNGV. This CDR3 region has 16 residues. V shed 5 bases and J shed 2 bases, with 17 bases lying between them. The CDR3 loop reads CASSGTSSVFTDTQYF. The CDR3, as DNA: TGTGCCAGCAGCGGGACCTCTAGCGTATTCACAGATACGCAGTATTTT.

This chain connects TRBV5-1 to TRBJ1-2; weak D call: TRBD1 (6 bases). The V and J ends lost 9 bases and 2 bases respectively, with 17 bases between them. The CDR3 totals 14 residues. Germline V gene lookup returns CDR1 SGHRS and CDR2 YFSETQ. This CDR3 is CATSPGTTNYGYTF. CDR3 DNA sequence: TGCGCCACTAGCCCCGGGACAACGAACTATGGCTACACCTTC.

The V call is TRBV5-1, the J call TRBJ1-1; D is undetermined. Germline V CDR1 and CDR2: SGHRS, YFSETQ. This CDR3 spans 15 amino acids. Trimming left V 3 bases short and J 0 bases short, with 12 bases between. The CDR3 region is CASSSAASLNTEAFF. The CDR3 DNA follows: TGCGCCAGCAGCTCCGCCGCTAGTTTGAACACTGAAGCTTTCTTT.

The chain is built from TRBV7-2 and TRBJ2-5; D is perhaps TRBD1 (6 bases). CDR1 and CDR2 (germline): SGHTA, FQGNSA. Trimming removed 1 base from V and 2 bases from J, with 11 bases in between. The CDR3 covers 15 residues. The CDR3 protein is CASSLGGLGQETQYF. CDR3 in DNA: TGTGCCAGCAGCTTAGGGGGGCTAGGTCAAGAGACCCAGTACTTC.

The chain couples TRBV15 to TRBJ1-2, with 7 bases aligning to TRBD1. CDR1 LNHNV and CDR2 YYDKDF come from the germline V gene (reference sequence). The CDR3 is 14 amino acids. V trimming: 3 bases; J trimming: 4 bases; junction bases outside the gene matches: 5. In DNA, the CDR3 is TGTGCCACCAGCAGTAAGGGGGCCGGCTATGGCTACACCTTC. Its protein product is CATSSKGAGYGYTF.

The chain uses TRBV28 and TRBJ2-5; weak D call: TRBD2 (5 bases). Per the germline V gene, CDR1 is MDHEN and CDR2 is SYDVKM. The CDR3 extends over 14 amino acids. The ends were cut back, 6 bases at V and 1 base at J, with 12 bases in the middle. CDR3: CASSTSGVQETQYF. The CDR3 DNA sequence: TGTGCCAGCAGCACCTCCGGGGTCCAAGAGACCCAGTACTTC.

J is TRBJ2-7 and V is TRBV11-3; TRBD2 agrees at 7 bases. The CDR3 is 15 residues long. V gave up 5 bases and J gave up 5 bases; unmatched junction bases: 12. The germline V gene encodes CDR1 SGHNT and CDR2 YENEEA. CDR3 nucleotides: TGTGCCAGCAGCGAGCCCCGGGGAGGGCGCCACGAGCAGTACTTC. Translating gives CASSEPRGGRHEQYF.

The chain recombines TRBV27 with TRBJ1-4, with 8 nucleotides matching TRBD1. Per germline, CDR1 MNHEY and CDR2 SMNVEV (reference sequence). V shed 8 bases and J 6 bases; nucleotides not matched to a gene: 5. The CDR3 runs 13 residues. The CDR3 DNA is TGTGCCAGCTCCCGACAGGGGTATGAAAAACTGTTTTTT. Amino acids: CASSRQGYEKLFF.

The chain uses TRBV6-5 and TRBJ1-2; TRBD1 might be the D (5 bases). There are 15 residues in the CDR3. Trimming took off 3 bases at V and 1 base at J, with 12 bases between the two ends. Germline CDR1 reads MNHEY; CDR2 reads SVGAGI. CDR3 sequence (DNA): TGTGCCAGCAGTTATACGTCAGGGTATAACTATGGCTACACCTTC. As protein: CASSYTSGYNYGYTF.

The chain couples TRBV7-8 to TRBJ1-4; 7 nucleotides match TRBD1. The germline V gene encodes CDR1 SGHVS and CDR2 FQNEAQ. The CDR3 is 15 residues long. V was clipped by 5 bases and J by 5 bases; unmatched bases: 8. In DNA, the CDR3 is TGTGCCAGCAGCATAGAGGGGGCCTTCAATGAAAAACTGTTTTTT. This codes for CASSIEGAFNEKLFF.

This chain connects TRBV7-6 to TRBJ2-3; D is undetermined. The CDR3 length is 14 residues. Trimming removed 1 base from V and 4 bases from J, with 9 bases in between. Germline CDR1 SGHVS, CDR2 FNYEAQ. The CDR3 region has the DNA TGTGCCAGCAGCTTAGTAGTTTTGGCAGATACGCAGTATTTT. Protein sequence: CASSLVVLADTQYF. The variable domain in full, with the rest retrieved from reference TRBV7-6 and TRBJ2-3, is GAGVSQSPRYKVTKRGQDVALRCDPISGHVSLYWYRQALGQGPEFLTYFNYEAQQDKSGLPNDRFSAERPEGSISTLTIQRTEQRDSAMYRCASSLVVLADTQYFGPGTRLTVL.

The V and J genes are TRBV19 and TRBJ1-4, with 8 nucleotides matching TRBD1. V was clipped by 5 bases and J by 3 bases; unmatched bases: 5. The CDR3 runs to 15 residues. Germline V gene lookup returns CDR1 LNHDA and CDR2 SQIVND (reference sequence). CDR3 region: CASSPRGQANEKLFF. The CDR3 DNA is TGTGCCAGTAGTCCCCGGGGACAGGCTAATGAAAAACTGTTTTTT.

V and J are TRBV4-2 and TRBJ2-1; 8 bases align to TRBD1. The CDR3 has 14 amino acids. The V segment lost 1 base and the J segment 4 bases; nucleotides outside the gene matches: 0. Germline-derived CDR1 and CDR2 are LGHNA and YNFKEQ. The CDR3 spells CASSQGTGYNEQFF. The CDR3 region has the DNA TGTGCCAGCAGCCAAGGGACAGGGTACAATGAGCAGTTCTTC.